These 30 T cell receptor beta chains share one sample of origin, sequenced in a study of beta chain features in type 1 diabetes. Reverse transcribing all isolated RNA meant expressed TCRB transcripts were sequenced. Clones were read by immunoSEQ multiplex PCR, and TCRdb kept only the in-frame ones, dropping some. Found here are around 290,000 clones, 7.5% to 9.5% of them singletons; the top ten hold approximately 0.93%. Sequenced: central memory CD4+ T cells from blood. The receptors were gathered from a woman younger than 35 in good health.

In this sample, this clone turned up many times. The CDR3 is CASSSPGTPGGAQHF. The DNA of the CDR3 is TGTGCCAGCAGTTCCCCCGGGACCCCCGGAGGGGCCCAGCATTTT. V and J are TRBV28 and TRBJ1-5, with a weak D call TRBD1 (5 bases). The CDR3 sequence is 15 residues long. V was cut by 4 bases and J by 11 bases, with 21 bases left in between. Germline loops: CDR1 MDHEN, CDR2 SYDVKM.

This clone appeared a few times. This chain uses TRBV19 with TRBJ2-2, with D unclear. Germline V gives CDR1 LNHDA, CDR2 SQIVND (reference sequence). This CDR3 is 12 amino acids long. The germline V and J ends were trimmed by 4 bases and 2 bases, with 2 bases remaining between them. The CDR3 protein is CASSRNTGELFF. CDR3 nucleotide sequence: TGTGCCAGTAGTAGAAACACCGGGGAGCTGTTTTTT.

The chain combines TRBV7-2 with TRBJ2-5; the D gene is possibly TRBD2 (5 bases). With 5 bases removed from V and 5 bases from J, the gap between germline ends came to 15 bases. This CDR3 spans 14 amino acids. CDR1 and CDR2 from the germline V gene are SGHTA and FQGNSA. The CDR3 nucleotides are TGTGCCAGCAGCCTAACCCGGGGATGGGAGACCCAGTACTTC. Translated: CASSLTRGWETQYF.

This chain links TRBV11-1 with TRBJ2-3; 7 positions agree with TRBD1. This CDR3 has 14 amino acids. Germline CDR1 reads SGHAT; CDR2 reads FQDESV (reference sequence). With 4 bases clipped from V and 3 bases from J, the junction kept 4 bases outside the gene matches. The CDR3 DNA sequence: TGTGCCAGCAGCTACAGGGGCGGGACAGATACGCAGTATTTT. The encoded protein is CASSYRGGTDTQYF.

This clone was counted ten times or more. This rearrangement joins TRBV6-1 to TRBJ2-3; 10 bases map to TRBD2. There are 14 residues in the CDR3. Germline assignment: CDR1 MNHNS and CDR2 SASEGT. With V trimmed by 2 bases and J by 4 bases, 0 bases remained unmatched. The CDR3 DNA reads TGTGCCAGCAGTGAAAGCGGGGGGGCAGATACGCAGTATTTT. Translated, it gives CASSESGGADTQYF.

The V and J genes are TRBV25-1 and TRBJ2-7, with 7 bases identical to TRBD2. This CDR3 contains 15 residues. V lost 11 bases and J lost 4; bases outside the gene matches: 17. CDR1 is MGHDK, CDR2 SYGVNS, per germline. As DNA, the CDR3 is TGTGCCGCCGGGTCCAATGGGCCTAGCGGATACGAGCAGTACTTC. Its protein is CAAGSNGPSGYEQYF.

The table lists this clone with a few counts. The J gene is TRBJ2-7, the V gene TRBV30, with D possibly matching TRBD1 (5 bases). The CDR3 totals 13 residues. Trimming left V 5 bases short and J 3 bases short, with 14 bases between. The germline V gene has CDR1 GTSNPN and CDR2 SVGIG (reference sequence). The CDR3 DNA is TGTGCCTGGGGCCGGGCAGGGCTCTACGAGCAGTACTTC. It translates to CAWGRAGLYEQYF.

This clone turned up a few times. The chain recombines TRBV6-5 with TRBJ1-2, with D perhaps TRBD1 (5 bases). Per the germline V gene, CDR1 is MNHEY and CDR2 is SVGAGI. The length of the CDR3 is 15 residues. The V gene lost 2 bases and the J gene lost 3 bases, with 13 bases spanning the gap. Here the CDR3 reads CASSYIGTGDYGYTF. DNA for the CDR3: TGTGCCAGCAGTTACATCGGGACCGGGGACTATGGCTACACCTTC.

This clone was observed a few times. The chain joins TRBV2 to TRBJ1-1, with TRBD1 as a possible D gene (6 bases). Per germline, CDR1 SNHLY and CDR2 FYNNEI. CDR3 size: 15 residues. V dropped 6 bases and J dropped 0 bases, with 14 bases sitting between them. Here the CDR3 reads CASSGGQLMNTEAFF. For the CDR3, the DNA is TGTGCCAGCAGCGGAGGACAGCTCATGAACACTGAAGCTTTCTTT. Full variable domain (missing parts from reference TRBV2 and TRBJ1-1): EPEVTQTPSHQVTQMGQEVILRCVPISNHLYFYWYRQILGQKVEFLVSFYNNEISEKSEIFDDQFSVERPDGSNFTLKIRSTKLEDSAMYFCASSGGQLMNTEAFFGQGTRLTVV.

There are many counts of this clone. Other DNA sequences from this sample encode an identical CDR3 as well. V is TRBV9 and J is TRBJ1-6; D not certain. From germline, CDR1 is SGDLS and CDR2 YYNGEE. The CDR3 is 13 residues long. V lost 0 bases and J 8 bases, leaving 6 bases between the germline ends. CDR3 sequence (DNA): TGTGCCAGCAGCGTAGTGAGTGATTCACCCCTCCACTTT. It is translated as CASSVVSDSPLHF.

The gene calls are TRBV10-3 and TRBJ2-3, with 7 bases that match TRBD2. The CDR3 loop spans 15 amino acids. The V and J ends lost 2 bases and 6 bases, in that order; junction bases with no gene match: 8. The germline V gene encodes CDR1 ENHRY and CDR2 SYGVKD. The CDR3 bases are TGTGCCATCAGTGAGGGAACGGGAGGCTCCGATACGCAGTATTTT. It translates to CAISEGTGGSDTQYF.

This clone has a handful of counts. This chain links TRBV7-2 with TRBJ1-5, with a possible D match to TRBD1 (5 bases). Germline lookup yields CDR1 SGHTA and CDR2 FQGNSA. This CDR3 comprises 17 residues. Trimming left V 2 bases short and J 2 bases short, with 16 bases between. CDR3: CASSLRPLRVGNQPQHF. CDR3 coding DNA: TGTGCCAGCAGCTTAAGGCCGCTCAGGGTCGGCAATCAGCCCCAGCATTTT.

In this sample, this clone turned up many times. CDR3 DNA: TGTGCCAGCAGCTCCGTTGGACAGGGCTACAATGAGCAGTTCTTC. It specifies CASSSVGQGYNEQFF. The chain is built from TRBV5-4 and TRBJ2-1, with 8 bases fitting TRBD1. The length of the CDR3 is 15 residues. Looked up from germline, CDR1 is SGHNT and CDR2 is YYREEE (reference sequence). V lost 3 bases to trimming and J lost 3 bases; unmatched junction nucleotides: 5.

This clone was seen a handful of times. The CDR3 sequence is CASSPGGGLGEKLFF. The CDR3 DNA sequence: TGTGCCAGCAGCCCCGGCGGGGGGTTGGGGGAAAAACTGTTTTTT. The chain uses TRBV7-6 and TRBJ1-4; tentative D call: TRBD1 (5 bases). Germline V lookup: CDR1 SGHVS, CDR2 FNYEAQ. The germline V and J ends were trimmed by 5 bases and 8 bases, with 18 bases remaining between them. The CDR3 has 15 residues.

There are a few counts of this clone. The CDR3 region is CSVALVGETQYF. CDR3 in DNA: TGCAGCGTTGCTCTTGTCGGGGAGACCCAGTACTTC. The chain has TRBV29-1 and TRBJ2-5, with D unclear. The CDR3 contains 12 residues. Trimming took 4 bases from V and 5 from J, leaving 11 bases between them. Per germline, CDR1 SQVTM and CDR2 ANQGSEA. Based on the CDR3 plus reference TRBV29-1 and TRBJ2-5, the full variable domain is SAVISQKPSRDICQRGTSLTIQCQVDSQVTMMFWYRQQPGQSLTLIATANQGSEATYESGFVIDKFPISRPNLTFSTLTVSNMSPEDSSIYLCSVALVGETQYFGPGTRLLVL.

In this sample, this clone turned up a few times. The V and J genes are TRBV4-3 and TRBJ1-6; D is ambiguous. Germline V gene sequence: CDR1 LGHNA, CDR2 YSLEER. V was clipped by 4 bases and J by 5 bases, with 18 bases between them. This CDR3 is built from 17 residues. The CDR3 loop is CASSRGLIGLDNSPLHF. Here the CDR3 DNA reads TGCGCCAGCAGCCGAGGCCTCATAGGGTTGGATAATTCACCCCTCCACTTT.

The CDR3 DNA reads TGTGCCAGCAGCTTCAGGGAAGAGCAGTTCTTC. Its protein product is CASSFREEQFF. The chain employs TRBV7-3 and TRBJ2-1; the D gene is possibly TRBD1 (5 bases). Germline-derived CDR1 and CDR2 are SGHTA and FQGTGA. The CDR3 is made up of 11 amino acids. Trimming pared 3 bases from V and 10 bases from J, leaving 7 bases between.

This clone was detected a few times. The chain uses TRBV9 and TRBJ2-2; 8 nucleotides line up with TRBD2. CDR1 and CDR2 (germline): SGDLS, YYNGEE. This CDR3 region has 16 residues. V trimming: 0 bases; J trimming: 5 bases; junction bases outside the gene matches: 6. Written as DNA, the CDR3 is TGTGCCAGCAGCGTAGTAGGGACTAGTTTGACCGGGGAGCTGTTTTTT. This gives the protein CASSVVGTSLTGELFF.

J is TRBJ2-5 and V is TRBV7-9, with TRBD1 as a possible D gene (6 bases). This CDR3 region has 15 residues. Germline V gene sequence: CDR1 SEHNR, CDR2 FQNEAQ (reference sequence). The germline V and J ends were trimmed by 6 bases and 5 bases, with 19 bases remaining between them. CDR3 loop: CASRVTGNRKETQYF. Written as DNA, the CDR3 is TGTGCCAGCAGAGTCACAGGGAATCGTAAGGAGACCCAGTACTTC.

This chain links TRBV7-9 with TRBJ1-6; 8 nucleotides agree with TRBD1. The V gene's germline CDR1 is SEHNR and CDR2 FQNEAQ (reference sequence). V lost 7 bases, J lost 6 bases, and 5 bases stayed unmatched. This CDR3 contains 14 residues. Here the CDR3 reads CASTQDRANSPLHF. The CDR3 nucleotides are TGTGCCAGCACCCAGGACAGGGCTAATTCACCCCTCCACTTT.

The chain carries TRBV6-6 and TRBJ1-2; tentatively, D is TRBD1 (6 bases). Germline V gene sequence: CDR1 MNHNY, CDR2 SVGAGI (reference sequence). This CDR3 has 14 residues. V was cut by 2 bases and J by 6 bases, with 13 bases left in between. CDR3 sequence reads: CASSYLGGTNGYTF. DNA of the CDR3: TGTGCCAGCAGTTACCTCGGGGGGACAAATGGCTACACCTTC.

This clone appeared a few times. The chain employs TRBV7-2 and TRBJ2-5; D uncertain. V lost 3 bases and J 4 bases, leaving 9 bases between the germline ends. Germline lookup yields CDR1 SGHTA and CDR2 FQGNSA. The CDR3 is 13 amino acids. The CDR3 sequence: CASSFNSGETQYF. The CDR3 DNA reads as TGTGCCAGCAGCTTCAATTCGGGAGAGACCCAGTACTTC.

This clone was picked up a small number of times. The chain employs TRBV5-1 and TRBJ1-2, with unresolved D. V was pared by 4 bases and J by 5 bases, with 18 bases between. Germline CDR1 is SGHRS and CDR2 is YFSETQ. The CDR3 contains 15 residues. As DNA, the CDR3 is TGCGCCAGCAGCCCCGGCGCCTCGGGGAAATATGGCTACACCTTC. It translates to CASSPGASGKYGYTF.

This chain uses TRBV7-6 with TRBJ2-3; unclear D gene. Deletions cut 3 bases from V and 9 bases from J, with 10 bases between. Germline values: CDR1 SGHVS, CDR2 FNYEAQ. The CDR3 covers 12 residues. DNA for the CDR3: TGTGCCAGCAGCTTTGACGGCAACACGCAGTATTTT. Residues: CASSFDGNTQYF.

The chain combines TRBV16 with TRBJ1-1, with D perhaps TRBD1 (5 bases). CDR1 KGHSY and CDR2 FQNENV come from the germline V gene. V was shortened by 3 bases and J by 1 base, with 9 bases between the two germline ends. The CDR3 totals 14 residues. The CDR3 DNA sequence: TGTGCCAGCAGCCAGTTGGGGGGGAACACTGAAGCTTTCTTT. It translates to CASSQLGGNTEAFF.

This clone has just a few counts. For the CDR3, the DNA is TGTGCCAGCAGTCGACAGGGGTTAAGCAATCAGCCCCAGCATTTT. Amino acids: CASSRQGLSNQPQHF. The J gene is TRBJ1-5, the V gene TRBV6-6, with 8 bases matching TRBD1. The germline CDR1 and CDR2 sequences are MNHNY and SVGAGI (reference sequence). Trimming at V came to 5 bases and at J to 1 base, leaving 4 bases not matched to a gene. The CDR3 is 15 amino acids.

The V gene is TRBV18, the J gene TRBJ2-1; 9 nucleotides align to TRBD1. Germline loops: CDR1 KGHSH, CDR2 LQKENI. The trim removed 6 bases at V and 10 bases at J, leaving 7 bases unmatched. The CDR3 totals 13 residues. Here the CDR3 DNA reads TGTGCCAGCTCGCTCACAGGGGGCCACGAGCAGTTCTTC. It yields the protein CASSLTGGHEQFF.

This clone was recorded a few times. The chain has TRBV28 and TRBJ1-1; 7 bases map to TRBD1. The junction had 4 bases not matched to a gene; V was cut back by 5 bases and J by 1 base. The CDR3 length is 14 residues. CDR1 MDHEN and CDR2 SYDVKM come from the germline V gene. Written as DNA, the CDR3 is TGTGCCAGCAGTCCCGGGACAGAGAACACTGAAGCTTTCTTT. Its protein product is CASSPGTENTEAFF.

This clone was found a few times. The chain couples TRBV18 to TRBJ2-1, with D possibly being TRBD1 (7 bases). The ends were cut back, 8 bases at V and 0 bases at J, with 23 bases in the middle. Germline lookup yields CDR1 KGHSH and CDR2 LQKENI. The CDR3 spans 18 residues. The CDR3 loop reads CASGRQGGRRISYNEQFF. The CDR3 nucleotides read TGTGCCAGCGGAAGACAGGGAGGCCGCCGTATCTCCTACAATGAGCAGTTCTTC.

CDR3 sequence reads: CASSLSAGEDETQYF. The CDR3 coding sequence is TGTGCCAGCAGCTTATCGGCAGGGGAAGATGAGACCCAGTACTTC. The chain uses TRBV7-7 and TRBJ2-5, with D possibly matching TRBD1 (6 bases). The CDR3 consists of 15 residues. In germline, CDR1 is SSHAT, CDR2 FNYEAQ (reference sequence). V shed 2 bases and J shed 5 bases, with 15 bases lying between them.